These 32 T cell receptor beta chains share one sample of origin, sequenced in a study of blood T cell repertoires in COVID-19. Profiled with immunoSEQ multiplex PCR; TCRdb holds only in-frame clones, not every one. In the table there are around 30,000 clones, 88% of which are singletons. The sample consisted of peripheral blood. Receptor source: a human donor with active COVID-19. The donor label of this sample is uncertain.

V is TRBV7-2 and J is TRBJ2-5, with TRBD1 as a possible D gene (6 bases). Trimming left V 5 bases short and J 5 bases short, with 18 bases between. CDR1 and CDR2 from the germline V gene are SGHTA and FQGNSA. The CDR3 runs to 15 residues. CDR3 region: CASSKSRGLRETQYF. The DNA for the CDR3 is TGTGCCAGCAGCAAGAGCAGGGGATTGAGGGAGACCCAGTACTTC.

The V and J genes are TRBV15 and TRBJ1-1, with unresolved D. CDR1 LNHNV and CDR2 YYDKDF come from the germline V gene (reference sequence). This CDR3 comprises 14 residues. V was shortened by 4 bases and J by 4 bases, with 13 bases between the two germline ends. The CDR3 coding sequence is TGTGCCACCAGCATGGGAGATTGGGGCACTGAAGCTTTCTTT. Its protein product is CATSMGDWGTEAFF.

The chain couples TRBV7-9 to TRBJ2-7; 9 bases fit TRBD1. V was pared by 1 base and J by 2 bases, with 0 bases of the junction left unmatched. This CDR3 is 14 amino acids long. The germline CDR1 and CDR2 sequences are SEHNR and FQNEAQ (reference sequence). The CDR3 spells CASSLGQGAYEQYF. The CDR3 region has the DNA TGTGCCAGCAGCTTAGGACAGGGGGCCTACGAGCAGTACTTC. Full variable domain (remainder filled in from reference TRBV7-9 and TRBJ2-7): DTGVSQNPRHKITKRGQNVTFRCDPISEHNRLYWYRQTLGQGPEFLTYFQNEAQLEKSRLLSDRFSAERPKGSFSTLEIQRTEQGDSAMYLCASSLGQGAYEQYFGPGTRLTVT.

The rearrangement joins TRBV6-4 to TRBJ2-7; TRBD2 matches 9 bases. This CDR3 is 16 amino acids long. With V trimmed by 0 bases and J by 4 bases, 7 bases remained unmatched. Germline V gene sequence: CDR1 MRHNA, CDR2 SNTAGT. The CDR3 DNA sequence: TGTGCCAGCAGTGACTCATTAGCGACTAGCGGATACGAGCAGTACTTC. Its translation: CASSDSLATSGYEQYF.

The chain uses TRBV18 and TRBJ1-3, with TRBD1 matching over 7 bases. Germline V gene lookup returns CDR1 KGHSH and CDR2 LQKENI. The V segment lost 2 bases and the J segment 0 bases; nucleotides outside the gene matches: 13. The CDR3 spans 19 residues. CDR3 in amino acids: CASSPIGGQLHSSGNTIYF. CDR3 sequence (DNA): TGTGCCAGCTCACCAATCGGGGGACAGTTACATAGCTCTGGAAACACCATATATTTT.

V gene TRBV6-6 combines with J gene TRBJ1-2; 8 bases are shared with TRBD1. After removal of 5 bases from V and 7 bases from J, the junction contained 6 bases not matched to a gene. CDR1 and CDR2 (germline): MNHNY, SVGAGI (reference sequence). The CDR3 spans 13 residues. The CDR3 region is CASSRGQGFGYTF. CDR3 coding DNA: TGTGCCAGCAGTCGCGGACAGGGTTTTGGCTACACCTTC.

V gene TRBV27 combines with J gene TRBJ2-1, with a possible D match to TRBD1 (5 bases). Germline CDR1 is MNHEY and CDR2 is SMNVEV (reference sequence). Trimming took off 5 bases at V and 9 bases at J, with 26 bases between the two ends. The CDR3 runs to 17 residues. CDR3 amino acids: CASSPRIDTGLRGEQFF. CDR3 DNA sequence: TGTGCCAGCAGTCCACGCATAGACACCGGCTTAAGGGGTGAGCAGTTCTTC.

V is TRBV7-9 and J is TRBJ2-6, with a tentative D call TRBD2 (5 bases). Germline CDR1 SEHNR, CDR2 FQNEAQ (reference sequence). The CDR3 totals 15 residues. V dropped 6 bases and J dropped 2 bases, with 11 bases sitting between them. CDR3 residues: CASRGAVTGANVLTF. CDR3 in DNA: TGTGCCAGCAGGGGAGCGGTTACTGGGGCCAACGTCCTGACTTTC.

This sequence joins TRBV9 and TRBJ1-1, with D maybe TRBD1 (5 bases). Deletions cut 0 bases from V and 4 bases from J, with 16 bases between. Germline-derived CDR1 and CDR2 are SGDLS and YYNGEE. CDR3 length: 16 residues. The CDR3 coding sequence is TGTGCCAGCAGCGTAGGATTGGGCAGGGTCAGCACTGAAGCTTTCTTT. Protein: CASSVGLGRVSTEAFF.

The chain uses TRBV6-5 and TRBJ1-1; TRBD1 matches 9 bases. V shed 5 bases, J shed 10 bases, and the junction held 11 bases outside the gene matches. CDR3 length: 14 amino acids. Germline V gene lookup returns CDR1 MNHEY and CDR2 SVGAGI. This CDR3 reads CASSTHGTGNGAFF. DNA for the CDR3: TGTGCCAGCAGTACCCACGGGACAGGGAACGGAGCTTTCTTT.

V usage is TRBV2 and J usage is TRBJ2-3; D may be TRBD2 (6 bases). CDR1 is SNHLY, CDR2 FYNNEI, per germline. This CDR3 has 11 amino acids. V was clipped by 7 bases and J by 8 bases, with 10 bases between them. CDR3 residues: CASNPGGTQYF. The CDR3 DNA reads TGTGCCAGCAACCCCGGGGGTACGCAGTATTTT.

The table lists this clone with a few counts. V and J are TRBV4-1 and TRBJ1-5; D is unresolved. The CDR3 has 16 residues. Looked up from germline, CDR1 is MGHRA and CDR2 is YSYEKL. Trimming removed 0 bases from V and 6 bases from J, with 15 bases in between. The chain's CDR3 is CASSQDGGPPTQPQHF. The CDR3 DNA reads as TGCGCCAGCAGCCAAGATGGAGGGCCTCCGACTCAGCCCCAGCATTTT.

This chain links TRBV5-1 with TRBJ1-2; D remains ambiguous. The CDR3 has 15 amino acids. Germline CDR1 and CDR2: SGHRS and YFSETQ. Trimming pared 3 bases from V and 4 bases from J, leaving 16 bases between. This chain's CDR3 is CASSSREGDSYGYTF. In nucleotides, the CDR3 is TGCGCCAGCAGCTCCCGTGAGGGCGATTCCTATGGCTACACCTTC. Drawing the rest from reference TRBV5-1 and TRBJ1-2, the complete variable domain is KAGVTQTPRYLIKTRGQQVTLSCSPISGHRSVSWYQQTPGQGLQFLFEYFSETQRNKGNFPGRFSGRQFSNSRSEMNVSTLELGDSALYLCASSSREGDSYGYTFGSGTRLTVV.

This rearrangement joins TRBV6-6 to TRBJ2-1; 7 bases line up with TRBD2. Unmatched junction bases numbered 8, after V lost 5 bases and J lost 4 bases. The CDR3 runs 15 residues. Germline V gene data show CDR1 as MNHNY and CDR2 as SVGAGI (reference sequence). The CDR3 DNA reads TGTGCCAGCAGTAAAATAGCGGGCGGGTACAATGAGCAGTTCTTC. Residues: CASSKIAGGYNEQFF.

The rearrangement joins TRBV18 to TRBJ1-2, with 11 bases that match TRBD1. The CDR3 consists of 17 residues. Germline V gives CDR1 KGHSH, CDR2 LQKENI. V trimming: 3 bases; J trimming: 0 bases; junction bases outside the gene matches: 6. The CDR3 DNA is TGTGCCAGCTCACCTGGGACAGGGGGTTTAGCTAACTATGGCTACACCTTC. This sequence encodes CASSPGTGGLANYGYTF.

This sequence joins TRBV7-9 and TRBJ2-4, with 15 bases identical to TRBD2. After removal of 4 bases from V and 10 bases from J, the junction contained 8 bases not matched to a gene. The length of the CDR3 is 16 residues. In germline, CDR1 is SEHNR, CDR2 FQNEAQ (reference sequence). CDR3 loop: CASSWTSGGAFQIQYF. CDR3 in DNA: TGTGCCAGCAGCTGGACTAGCGGGGGGGCCTTTCAAATTCAGTACTTC. The full variable domain, its missing parts supplied by reference TRBV7-9 and TRBJ2-4, is DTGVSQNPRHKITKRGQNVTFRCDPISEHNRLYWYRQTLGQGPEFLTYFQNEAQLEKSRLLSDRFSAERPKGSFSTLEIQRTEQGDSAMYLCASSWTSGGAFQIQYFGAGTRLSVL.

The chain employs TRBV6-5 and TRBJ1-4, with 9 bases matching TRBD1. This CDR3 spans 14 amino acids. The germline gives CDR1 MNHEY, CDR2 SVGAGI. Germline trimming cut 6 bases from V and 7 bases from J; bases unmatched to any gene: 6. CDR3 sequence: CASRTGGRGEKLFF. CDR3 nucleotide sequence: TGTGCCAGCAGAACAGGGGGCCGGGGTGAAAAACTGTTTTTT.

This clone appeared a few times. The chain links TRBV6-5 to TRBJ2-1, with TRBD2 identical over 14 bases. The CDR3 consists of 14 residues. The V gene's germline CDR1 is MNHEY and CDR2 SVGAGI. J lost 12 bases, V lost 5 bases, and 6 bases had no gene match. In DNA, the CDR3 is TGTGCCAGCAGTCAGACTAGCGGGGGGGCCCGGCAGTTCTTC. This sequence encodes CASSQTSGGARQFF.

This clone has just a few counts. The genes are TRBV5-1 and TRBJ1-5; possible D gene TRBD1, 5 bases. Deletions cut 1 base from V and 7 bases from J, with 15 bases between. Per the germline V gene, CDR1 is SGHRS and CDR2 is YFSETQ. This CDR3 is 15 amino acids long. The DNA of the CDR3 is TGCGCCAGCAGCTTGTCGGTAGGTACAGGCCAGCCCCAGCATTTT. Translated, it gives CASSLSVGTGQPQHF. Filled out from reference TRBV5-1 and TRBJ1-5, the complete variable domain reads KAGVTQTPRYLIKTRGQQVTLSCSPISGHRSVSWYQQTPGQGLQFLFEYFSETQRNKGNFPGRFSGRQFSNSRSEMNVSTLELGDSALYLCASSLSVGTGQPQHFGDGTRLSIL.

This clone was counted a single time. J is TRBJ1-2 and V is TRBV12-3 or TRBV12-4; tentatively, D is TRBD1 (5 bases). V was clipped by 7 bases and J by 5 bases, with 11 bases between them. The CDR3 is 12 residues long. Here the CDR3 reads CASMRQGYGYTF. The CDR3 coding sequence is TGTGCCAGCATGCGTCAGGGTTATGGCTACACCTTC.

This chain's CDR3 is CASLAIDRTYEQYF. In nucleotides, the CDR3 is TGTGCCAGCCTGGCAATAGACAGGACCTACGAGCAGTACTTC. J is TRBJ2-7 and V is TRBV2; possibly TRBD1 for D (6 bases). The CDR3 spans 14 residues. V was shortened by 8 bases and J by 2 bases, with 16 bases between the two germline ends. The germline gives CDR1 SNHLY, CDR2 FYNNEI. The variable domain in full, with the rest retrieved from reference TRBV2 and TRBJ2-7, is EPEVTQTPSHQVTQMGQEVILRCVPISNHLYFYWYRQILGQKVEFLVSFYNNEISEKSEIFDDQFSVERPDGSNFTLKIRSTKLEDSAMYFCASLAIDRTYEQYFGPGTRLTVT.

The rearrangement uses TRBV18 and TRBJ2-5, with TRBD1 matching 7 bases. The CDR3 has 15 amino acids. Trimming removed 4 bases from V and 2 bases from J; junction bases left unmatched: 7. Germline V gene lookup returns CDR1 KGHSH and CDR2 LQKENI. CDR3: CASSQNLGQQETQYF. The CDR3 coding sequence is TGTGCCAGCTCACAGAACCTGGGACAGCAAGAGACCCAGTACTTC.

The chain links TRBV7-8 to TRBJ1-1; D may be TRBD1 (5 bases). CDR1 SGHVS and CDR2 FQNEAQ come from the germline V gene. Trimming left V 2 bases short and J 1 base short, with 14 bases between. The CDR3 contains 16 residues. In nucleotides, the CDR3 is TGTGCCAGCAGCTTATGGTCAGGGCGACGGAACACTGAAGCTTTCTTT. Translated: CASSLWSGRRNTEAFF. The entire variable domain, with the rest obtained from reference TRBV7-8 and TRBJ1-1, is as follows: GAGVSQSPRYKVAKRGQDVALRCDPISGHVSLFWYQQALGQGPEFLTYFQNEAQLDKSGLPSDRFFAERPEGSVSTLKIQRTQQEDSAVYLCASSLWSGRRNTEAFFGQGTRLTVV.

The chain is built from TRBV7-2 and TRBJ1-1, with a possible D match to TRBD1 (6 bases). This CDR3 comprises 14 residues. Germline lookup yields CDR1 SGHTA and CDR2 FQGNSA. The ends were cut back, 5 bases at V and 5 bases at J, with 15 bases in the middle. Written as DNA, the CDR3 is TGTGCCAGCAGCCTAACCGACCAGGGGACTGAAGCTTTCTTT. As protein: CASSLTDQGTEAFF.

The V gene is TRBV13, the J gene TRBJ1-3; a weak D match, TRBD1 (6 bases). This CDR3 has 14 residues. V was cut by 5 bases and J by 4 bases, with 12 bases left in between. Germline V lookup: CDR1 PRHDT, CDR2 FYEKMQ (reference sequence). The CDR3 sequence is CASSDRSAGNTIYF. Here the CDR3 DNA reads TGTGCCAGCAGCGACAGGTCCGCCGGAAACACCATATATTTT. Full variable domain (remainder filled in from reference TRBV13 and TRBJ1-3): AAGVIQSPRHLIKEKRETATLKCYPIPRHDTVYWYQQGPGQDPQFLISFYEKMQSDKGSIPDRFSAQQFSDYHSELNMSSLELGDSALYFCASSDRSAGNTIYFGEGSWLTVV.

This sequence joins TRBV7-2 and TRBJ2-1; maybe TRBD2 (5 bases). Trimming removed 6 bases from V and 9 bases from J, with 12 bases in between. Germline V gives CDR1 SGHTA, CDR2 FQGNSA. The CDR3 is 12 residues long. The CDR3 is CASRFRGSEQFF. The DNA of the CDR3 is TGTGCCAGCAGGTTTAGAGGGTCTGAGCAGTTCTTC. The whole variable domain, filled in from reference TRBV7-2 and TRBJ2-1, reads GAGVSQSPSNKVTEKGKDVELRCDPISGHTALYWYRQSLGQGLEFLIYFQGNSAPDKSGLPSDRFSAERTGGSVSTLTIQRTQQEDSAVYLCASRFRGSEQFFGPGTRLTVL.

The CDR3 protein is CASSLTAGGRGNEQFF. The CDR3 region has the DNA TGTGCCAGCAGCCTGACGGCGGGGGGGCGCGGGAATGAGCAGTTCTTC. The chain carries TRBV7-9 and TRBJ2-1; 9 bases line up with TRBD2. V gave up 5 bases and J gave up 7 bases; unmatched junction bases: 12. CDR1 is SEHNR, CDR2 FQNEAQ, per germline (reference sequence). The CDR3 has 16 amino acids. Full variable domain (rest looked up from reference TRBV7-9 and TRBJ2-1): DTGVSQNPRHKITKRGQNVTFRCDPISEHNRLYWYRQTLGQGPEFLTYFQNEAQLEKSRLLSDRFSAERPKGSFSTLEIQRTEQGDSAMYLCASSLTAGGRGNEQFFGPGTRLTVL.

This clone was counted a few times. V gene TRBV12-5 combines with J gene TRBJ2-3, with 15 bases matching TRBD2. The CDR3 spans 23 residues. After removal of 0 bases from V and 2 bases from J, the junction contained 18 bases not matched to a gene. The germline CDR1 and CDR2 sequences are LGHNT and FRNRAP. CDR3 region: CASGLVTLTPGLAGGPSTDTQYF. The CDR3, as DNA: TGTGCTAGTGGTTTGGTGACCCTCACTCCGGGACTAGCGGGGGGCCCCTCCACAGATACGCAGTATTTT.

This sequence joins TRBV6-1 and TRBJ1-5; 7 nucleotides align to TRBD1. V lost 1 base to trimming and J lost 0 bases; unmatched junction nucleotides: 6. Germline V gene sequence: CDR1 MNHNS, CDR2 SASEGT. The CDR3 is 17 residues long. Here the CDR3 DNA reads TGTGCCAGCAGTGAAGGACCGACAGGGCATAGCAATCAGCCCCAGCATTTT. Amino acids: CASSEGPTGHSNQPQHF.

This clone appeared once. The gene calls are TRBV5-1 and TRBJ2-3; the D gene is possibly TRBD2 (5 bases). With 3 bases removed from V and 8 bases from J, the gap between germline ends came to 13 bases. This CDR3 comprises 13 residues. Germline V gene data show CDR1 as SGHRS and CDR2 as YFSETQ. Here the CDR3 reads CASSSRDRGTQYF. CDR3 nucleotides: TGCGCCAGCAGCTCACGGGATCGCGGTACGCAGTATTTT.

The sample holds a few counts of this clone. The rearrangement links TRBV9 to TRBJ2-3; 12 bases map to TRBD2. The CDR3 has 17 residues. Trimming at V came to 4 bases and at J to 5 bases, leaving 11 bases not matched to a gene. CDR1 and CDR2 (germline): SGDLS, YYNGEE. CDR3 DNA sequence: TGTGCCAGCAGCCCTTACTCCGGGGGACTAGCGGGAGATACGCAGTATTTT. This sequence encodes CASSPYSGGLAGDTQYF.

The V and J genes are TRBV11-1 and TRBJ2-2, with D possibly TRBD1 on 5 matching bases. Germline CDR1 and CDR2: SGHAT and FQDESV (reference sequence). There are 16 residues in the CDR3. Between the trimmed V and J ends, which lost 3 bases and 4 bases, there was a span of 15 bases. The CDR3 protein is CASSFMAGPVTGELFF. CDR3 sequence (DNA): TGTGCCAGCAGCTTTATGGCAGGGCCAGTCACCGGGGAGCTGTTTTTT.